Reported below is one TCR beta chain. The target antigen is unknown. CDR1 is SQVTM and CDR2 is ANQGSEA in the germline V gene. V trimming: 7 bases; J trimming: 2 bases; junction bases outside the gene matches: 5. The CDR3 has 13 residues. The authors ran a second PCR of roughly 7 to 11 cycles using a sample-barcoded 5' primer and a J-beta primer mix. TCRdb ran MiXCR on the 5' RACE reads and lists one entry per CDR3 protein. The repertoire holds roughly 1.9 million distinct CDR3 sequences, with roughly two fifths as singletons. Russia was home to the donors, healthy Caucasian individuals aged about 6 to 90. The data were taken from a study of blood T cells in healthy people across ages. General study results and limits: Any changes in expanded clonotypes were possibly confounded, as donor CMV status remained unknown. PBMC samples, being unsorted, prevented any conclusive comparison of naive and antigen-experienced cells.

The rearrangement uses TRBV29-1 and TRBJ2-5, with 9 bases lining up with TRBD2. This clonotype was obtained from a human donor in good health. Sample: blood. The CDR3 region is CSGRGGDQETQYF. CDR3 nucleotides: TGCAGCGGGCGGGGGGGGGATCAAGAGACCCAGTACTTC.